This TCR beta chain originates from a study of blood T cell repertoires in COVID-19 (TCRdb year 2020). Turning to the overall study: Samples from collaborators originated in the United States, Italy and Spain and spanned both the acute and convalescent phases of COVID-19. HLA class I and class II types, where available, came from metadata supplied by the sample provider rather than from assay-based typing. The material from the prospective study consisted of cDNA or gDNA derived from T cells, B-cell-depleted T cells, or PBMCs. The repertoires were released in a freely available public database intended as a resource for research on the immune response to SARS-CoV-2. Samples were obtained from the ongoing ImmuneRACE study (first 160 participants) and from some 1,200 subjects provided by 6 global collaborators. Deeply sampled blood TCRbeta repertoires from subjects exposed to, actively infected with, or recovered from COVID-19 were included in the dataset. Sample metadata almost always included a de-identified subject ID, COVID-19 status, age in years and sex. The investigation overall reported the following: The amount of clinical and demographic metadata varied by source and participant and was provided uncurated.

Remarks on this clone: The target of this receptor is not known. The sample holds no much larger clone one base away, and base qualities are not on file.

The immunoSEQ Assay, a bias-controlled multiplex PCR, was used to amplify TCRbeta CDR3 regions from genomic DNA. As for the authors' bioinformatics: The number of nucleated cells in each sample was estimated by amplification of reference gene primers within the assay. To quantify the absolute abundance of each unique TCRbeta CDR3 rearrangement, sequence reads were collapsed and filtered. Productive Simpson clonality was computed per sample as the square root of Simpson's diversity index over productive rearrangements. TCRdb carries this immuneACCESS record with in-frame sequences only. Its versions omit some clonotypes, under half of them owing to an unresolved V gene in the studies checked, with the rest unexplained. The V and J calls and the clone size are those of that table, but D and trimming were determined from the DNA. The sample data list 55,000 to 80,000 clones, and approximately 79% of these were observed just once. The ten largest make up roughly 20% of the sample.

A distance of 6 bases separates the germline ends of V and J, which lose 3 bases and 0 bases respectively. Via the germline V gene, CDR1 is SGHRS and CDR2 YFSETQ. Measured from the cysteine to the phenylalanine, the CDR3 is 13 residues long. The sequence is cut down to CDR3 DNA, 39 bases in frame from base 1. Each collaborating institution followed its own protocols to collect whole blood in K2EDTA tubes. Collaborator samples were shipped for TCRbeta analysis as frozen whole blood, isolated PBMCs, or DNA extracted from either sample type. Source material: peripheral blood. The chain was built from TRBV5-1 and TRBJ1-2; a tentative D call is TRBD1 (6 bases match). This sequence was found in a woman older than 75 with active or convalescent COVID-19. The bases are TGCGCCAGCAGCTGGGACACTAACTATGGCTACACCTTC. This is translated as CASSWDTNYGYTF.